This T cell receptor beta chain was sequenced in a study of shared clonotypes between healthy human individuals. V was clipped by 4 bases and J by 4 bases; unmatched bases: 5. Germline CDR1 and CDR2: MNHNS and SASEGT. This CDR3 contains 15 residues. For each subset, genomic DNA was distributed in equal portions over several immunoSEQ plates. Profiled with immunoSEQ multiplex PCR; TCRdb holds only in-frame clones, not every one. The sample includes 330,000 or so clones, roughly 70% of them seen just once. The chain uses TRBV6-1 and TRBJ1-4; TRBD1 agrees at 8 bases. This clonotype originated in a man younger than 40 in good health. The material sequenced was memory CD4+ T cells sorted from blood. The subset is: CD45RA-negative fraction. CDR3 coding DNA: TGTGCCAGCAGTGTCGTGGGACAGGTTAATGAAAAACTGTTTTTT. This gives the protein CASSVVGQVNEKLFF.